This T cell receptor (beta chain) was identified in a study of blood T cell repertoires in COVID-19. Whole-study context: The United States, Italy and Spain were the sources of the acute and convalescent COVID-19 samples. Sources were T cells, B-cell-depleted T cells, or PBMCs; the material itself was cDNA or gDNA.

Original processing methods: Estimated nucleated cell counts came from reference gene primer amplification. Profiling relied on immunoSEQ multiplex PCR, and the TCRdb table lists in-frame clones only, not all of them. V, J and clone size were drawn from that table, and D and trimming were deduced from the DNA. The data contain some 150,000 clones, about 80% of them singletons. Trimming removed 3 bases from V and 9 bases from J; junction bases left unmatched: 4. Germline V gives CDR1 ENHRY, CDR2 SYGVKD. The CDR3 length is 13 residues. The V call is TRBV10-3, the J call TRBJ2-1; TRBD2 agrees at 8 bases. The sequenced sample consisted of peripheral blood. This clonotype originated in a human donor with acute or convalescent COVID-19. The donor label of this sample is uncertain. CDR3 loop: CAISDRSGSEQFF. The CDR3 DNA follows: TGTGCCATCAGTGATAGAAGCGGGAGTGAGCAGTTCTTC.